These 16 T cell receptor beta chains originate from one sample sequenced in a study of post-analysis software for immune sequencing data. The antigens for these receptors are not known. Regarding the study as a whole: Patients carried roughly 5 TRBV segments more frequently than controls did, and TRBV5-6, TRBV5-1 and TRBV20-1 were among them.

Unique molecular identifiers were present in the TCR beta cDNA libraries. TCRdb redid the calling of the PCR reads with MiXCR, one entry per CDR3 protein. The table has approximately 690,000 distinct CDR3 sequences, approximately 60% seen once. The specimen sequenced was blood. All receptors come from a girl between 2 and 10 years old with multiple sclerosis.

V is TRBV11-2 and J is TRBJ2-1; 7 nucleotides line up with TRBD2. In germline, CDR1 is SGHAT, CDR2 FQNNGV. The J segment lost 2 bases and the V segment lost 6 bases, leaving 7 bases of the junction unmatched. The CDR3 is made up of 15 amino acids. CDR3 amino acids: CASSLSGVPYNEQFF. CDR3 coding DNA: TGTGCCAGCAGTTTGAGCGGGGTTCCCTACAATGAGCAGTTCTTC.

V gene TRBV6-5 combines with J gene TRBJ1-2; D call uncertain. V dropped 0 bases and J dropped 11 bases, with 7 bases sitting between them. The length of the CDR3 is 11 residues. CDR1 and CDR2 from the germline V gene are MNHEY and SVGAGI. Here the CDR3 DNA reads TGTGCCAGCAGTTACTCCGGCAGTTACACCTTC. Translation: CASSYSGSYTF.

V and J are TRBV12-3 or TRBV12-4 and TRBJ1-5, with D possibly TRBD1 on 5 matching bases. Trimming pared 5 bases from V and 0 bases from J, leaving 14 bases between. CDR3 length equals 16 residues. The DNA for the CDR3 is TGTGCCAGCAGTCTCGACAGAAAGCATAGCAATCAGCCCCAGCATTTT. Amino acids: CASSLDRKHSNQPQHF.

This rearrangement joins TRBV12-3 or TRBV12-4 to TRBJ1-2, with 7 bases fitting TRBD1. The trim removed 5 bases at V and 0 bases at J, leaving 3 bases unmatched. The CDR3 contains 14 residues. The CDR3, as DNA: TGTGCCAGCAGTCCGACAGGGTCTAACTATGGCTACACCTTC. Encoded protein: CASSPTGSNYGYTF.

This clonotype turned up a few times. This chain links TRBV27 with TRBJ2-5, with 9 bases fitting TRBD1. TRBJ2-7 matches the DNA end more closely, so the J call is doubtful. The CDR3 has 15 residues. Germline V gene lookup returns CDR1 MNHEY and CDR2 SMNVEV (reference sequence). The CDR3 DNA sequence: TGTGCCAGCAGTGGTCCAGGACAGGGGTCGCACGAGCAGTACTTC. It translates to CASSGPGQGSHEQYF.

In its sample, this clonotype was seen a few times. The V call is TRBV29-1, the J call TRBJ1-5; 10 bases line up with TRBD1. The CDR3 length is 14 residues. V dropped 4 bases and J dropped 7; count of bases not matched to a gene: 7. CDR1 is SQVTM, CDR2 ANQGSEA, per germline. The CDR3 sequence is CSVGGQGEGQPQHF. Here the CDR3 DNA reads TGCAGCGTTGGTGGACAGGGGGAAGGACAGCCCCAGCATTTT.

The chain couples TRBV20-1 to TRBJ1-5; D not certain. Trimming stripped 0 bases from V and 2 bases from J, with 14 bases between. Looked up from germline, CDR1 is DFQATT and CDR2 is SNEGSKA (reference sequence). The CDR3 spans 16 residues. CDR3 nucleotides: TGCAGTGCTAGAGATGAACCGGGTGTCGGCAATCAGCCCCAGCATTTT. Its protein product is CSARDEPGVGNQPQHF.

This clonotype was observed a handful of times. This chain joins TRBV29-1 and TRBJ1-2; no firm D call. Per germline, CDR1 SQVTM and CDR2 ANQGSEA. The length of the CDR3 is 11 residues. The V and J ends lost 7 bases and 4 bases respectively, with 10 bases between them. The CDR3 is CSARDTYGYTF. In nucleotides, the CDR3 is TGCAGCGCCCGAGATACCTATGGCTACACCTTC.

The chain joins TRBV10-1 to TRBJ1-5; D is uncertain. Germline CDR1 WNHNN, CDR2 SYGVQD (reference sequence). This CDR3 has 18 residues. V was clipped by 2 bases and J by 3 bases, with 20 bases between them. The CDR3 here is CASSEGTSRDTLNQPQHF. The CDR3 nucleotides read TGCGCCAGCAGTGAGGGTACTTCAAGAGACACCCTCAATCAGCCCCAGCATTTT.

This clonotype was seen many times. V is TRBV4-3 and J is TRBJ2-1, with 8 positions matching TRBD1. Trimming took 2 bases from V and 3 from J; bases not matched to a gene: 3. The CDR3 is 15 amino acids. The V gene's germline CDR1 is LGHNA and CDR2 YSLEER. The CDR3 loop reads CASSQQGADYNEQFF. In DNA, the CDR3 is TGCGCCAGCAGCCAACAGGGGGCGGACTACAATGAGCAGTTCTTC.

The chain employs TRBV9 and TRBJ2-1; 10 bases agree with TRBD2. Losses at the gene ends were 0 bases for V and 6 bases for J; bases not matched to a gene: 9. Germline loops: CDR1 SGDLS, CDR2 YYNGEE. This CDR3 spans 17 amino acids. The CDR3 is CASSVGLAGGNLNEQFF. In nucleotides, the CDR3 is TGTGCCAGCAGCGTAGGGTTAGCGGGGGGTAACCTCAATGAGCAGTTCTTC.

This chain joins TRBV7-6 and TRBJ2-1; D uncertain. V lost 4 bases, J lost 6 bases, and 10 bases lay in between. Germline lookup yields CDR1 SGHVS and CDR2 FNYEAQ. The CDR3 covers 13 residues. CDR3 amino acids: CASSSLTSNEQFF. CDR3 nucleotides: TGTGCCAGCAGCTCCCTTACTTCCAATGAGCAGTTCTTC.

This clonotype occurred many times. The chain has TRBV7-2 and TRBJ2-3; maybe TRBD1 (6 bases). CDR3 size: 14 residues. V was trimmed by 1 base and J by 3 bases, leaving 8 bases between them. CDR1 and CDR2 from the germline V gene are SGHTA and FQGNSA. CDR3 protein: CASSLDRVTDTQYF. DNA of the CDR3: TGTGCCAGCAGCTTAGACAGGGTAACAGATACGCAGTATTTT.

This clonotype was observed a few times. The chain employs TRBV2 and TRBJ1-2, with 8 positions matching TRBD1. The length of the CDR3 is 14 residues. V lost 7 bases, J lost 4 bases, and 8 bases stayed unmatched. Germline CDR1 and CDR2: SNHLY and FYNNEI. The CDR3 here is CASNSGGLGYGYTF. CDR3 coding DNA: TGTGCCAGCAATTCAGGGGGCTTAGGCTATGGCTACACCTTC.

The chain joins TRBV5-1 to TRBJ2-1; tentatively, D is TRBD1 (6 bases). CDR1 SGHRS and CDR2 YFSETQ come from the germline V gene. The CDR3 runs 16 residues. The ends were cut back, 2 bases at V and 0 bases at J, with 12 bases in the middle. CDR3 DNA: TGCGCCAGCAGCTTTTACAGGGACCGCTCCTACAATGAGCAGTTCTTC. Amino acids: CASSFYRDRSYNEQFF.

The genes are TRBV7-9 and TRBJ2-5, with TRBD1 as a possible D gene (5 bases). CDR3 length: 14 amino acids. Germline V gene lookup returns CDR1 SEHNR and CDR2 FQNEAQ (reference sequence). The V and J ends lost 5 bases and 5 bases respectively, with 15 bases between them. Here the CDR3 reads CASSVQDLMETQYF. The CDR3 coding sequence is TGTGCCAGCAGCGTACAGGACCTGATGGAGACCCAGTACTTC.